The 22 T cell receptor beta chains given below trace back to one sample, sequenced in a study of blood T cell repertoires in COVID-19. TCRdb's table, derived via immunoSEQ multiplex PCR, lists solely in-frame clones and lacks some. The sample carries about 180,000 clones, more than 85% recorded once. The sample taken for sequencing was PBMCs or T cells enriched from blood (not recorded which). The receptors come from a human donor with acute COVID-19. The donor label of this sample is uncertain.

The chain combines TRBV19 with TRBJ1-1; 8 nucleotides agree with TRBD1. The CDR3 sequence is 14 residues long. CDR1 is LNHDA, CDR2 SQIVND, per germline (reference sequence). After removal of 6 bases from V and 2 bases from J, the junction contained 5 bases not matched to a gene. The CDR3 here is CASRGTGVNTEAFF. CDR3 nucleotides: TGTGCCAGTAGGGGGACAGGAGTCAACACTGAAGCTTTCTTT.

V and J are TRBV2 and TRBJ1-5; 7 nucleotides line up with TRBD1. J gave up 4 bases and V 8 bases, and 8 bases lay outside the gene matches. CDR3 length equals 14 residues. Looked up from germline, CDR1 is SNHLY and CDR2 is FYNNEI. Here the CDR3 DNA reads TGTGCCAGCGTCCGGGACAGAGTAAATCAGCCCCAGCATTTT. This translates into CASVRDRVNQPQHF.

The V gene is TRBV4-1, the J gene TRBJ1-1; tentatively, D is TRBD1 (6 bases). From germline, CDR1 is MGHRA and CDR2 YSYEKL. The CDR3 has 16 amino acids. V was cut by 5 bases and J by 0 bases, with 16 bases left in between. The CDR3 region is CASSLPSGTLNTEAFF. The CDR3 nucleotides read TGCGCCAGCAGCTTGCCGTCCGGGACACTGAACACTGAAGCTTTCTTT.

This chain uses TRBV7-2 with TRBJ1-1, with a weak D call TRBD1 (5 bases). V lost 1 base to trimming and J lost 11 bases, with 8 bases between them. The germline V gene has CDR1 SGHTA and CDR2 FQGNSA. CDR3 length equals 11 residues. DNA of the CDR3: TGTGCCAGCAGCTTAGGGGGCGACGCTTTCTTT. Encoded protein: CASSLGGDAFF.

This clone is a singleton in its sample. The chain joins TRBV5-4 to TRBJ2-4; D is unresolved. CDR1 is SGHNT, CDR2 YYREEE, per germline (reference sequence). V lost 5 bases to trimming and J lost 7 bases, with 13 bases between them. This CDR3 comprises 13 residues. CDR3 bases: TGTGCCAGCAGTAATATGAGAGAGAACATTCAGTACTTC. Translated: CASSNMRENIQYF.

This clone has just a few counts. The rearrangement joins TRBV19 to TRBJ1-2; weak D call: TRBD1 (5 bases). The CDR3 covers 12 residues. Germline loops: CDR1 LNHDA, CDR2 SQIVND (reference sequence). Trimming took 10 bases from V and 4 from J, leaving 13 bases between them. CDR3 loop: CATRGVSYGYTF. The CDR3 DNA is TGTGCCACCCGGGGGGTATCCTATGGCTACACCTTC.

This clone was detected only once. The V call is TRBV10-2, the J call TRBJ2-5; TRBD1 is a possible D gene (6 bases). This CDR3 contains 13 residues. CDR1 and CDR2 (germline): WSHSY, SAAADI. Trimming cost V 0 bases and J 5 bases, with 7 bases left between them. The CDR3 DNA sequence: TGCGCCAGCAGTGAGTCGCAGGGGGAGACCCAGTACTTC. It translates to CASSESQGETQYF.

The J gene is TRBJ1-2, the V gene TRBV29-1; D possibly corresponds to TRBD1 (5 bases). This CDR3 contains 12 residues. The germline V and J ends were trimmed by 4 bases and 8 bases, with 14 bases remaining between them. Germline V gene data show CDR1 as SQVTM and CDR2 as ANQGSEA. CDR3 sequence reads: CSVVGGDRGYTF. The CDR3 DNA reads as TGCAGCGTTGTCGGGGGAGATCGAGGCTACACCTTC.

The chain is built from TRBV3-1 (or the pseudogene TRBV3-2) and TRBJ1-2; D uncertain. The CDR3 sequence is 14 residues long. Germline assignment: CDR1 LGHDT and CDR2 YNNKEL (reference sequence). V lost 4 bases to trimming and J lost 4 bases, with 13 bases between them. The CDR3 DNA sequence: TGTGCCAGCAGCCTCGAGGGCAGCTCCTATGGCTACACCTTC. It codes for CASSLEGSSYGYTF.

To note about this clone: A read error is possible here, since a much larger clone lies one base away. The chain is built from TRBV12-3 or TRBV12-4 and TRBJ2-2; D call uncertain. The V end was cut by 5 bases, the J end by 2 bases, with 6 bases between. The CDR3 is made up of 13 amino acids. The CDR3 DNA follows: TGTGCCAGCAGTCCCTCTAACACCGGGGAGCTGTTTTTT. Its protein product is CASSPSNTGELFF.

This clone was detected only a few times. J is TRBJ2-3 and V is TRBV10-2, with 9 bases aligning to TRBD1. The CDR3 is made up of 14 amino acids. Germline V gene lookup returns CDR1 WSHSY and CDR2 SAAADI. Unmatched junction bases numbered 7, after V lost 5 bases and J lost 7 bases. For the CDR3, the DNA is TGCGCCAGCAGTTACAGGGGGCGCCGATATACGCAGTATTTT. Amino acids: CASSYRGRRYTQYF.

The chain couples TRBV27 to TRBJ1-2; perhaps TRBD1 as D (6 bases). The V end lost 5 bases, the J end lost 4 bases, and 14 bases lay between the germline ends. The V gene's germline CDR1 is MNHEY and CDR2 SMNVEV (reference sequence). This CDR3 contains 14 residues. The CDR3 DNA is TGTGCCAGCAGTAGGGACGGGGGGCTCTATGGCTACACCTTC. It specifies CASSRDGGLYGYTF.

The chain joins TRBV5-6 to TRBJ1-1; no clear D. CDR1 and CDR2 (germline): SGHDT, YYEEEE. This CDR3 contains 13 residues. V lost 2 bases, J lost 1 base, and 6 bases lay in between. The CDR3 region is CASSLWANTEAFF. For the CDR3, the DNA is TGTGCCAGCAGCTTATGGGCGAACACTGAAGCTTTCTTT.

The rearrangement links TRBV9 to TRBJ1-2; D is possibly TRBD1 (6 bases). CDR1 is SGDLS and CDR2 is YYNGEE in the germline V gene. The V gene lost 0 bases and the J gene lost 4 bases, with 13 bases spanning the gap. This CDR3 region has 15 residues. As DNA, the CDR3 is TGTGCCAGCAGCGTAGAGGCGGGGGGGGCCTATGGCTACACCTTC. Encoded protein: CASSVEAGGAYGYTF.

This chain uses TRBV19 with TRBJ1-2; D not resolved. V lost 3 bases and J lost 8, with 22 bases in between. Germline CDR1 and CDR2: LNHDA and SQIVND (reference sequence). The CDR3 consists of 16 residues. CDR3 in amino acids: CASSIWEVQEEYGYTF. The CDR3 DNA sequence: TGTGCCAGTAGTATCTGGGAGGTGCAGGAGGAATACGGCTACACCTTC.

The rearrangement links TRBV7-2 to TRBJ1-1; D uncertain. This CDR3 contains 13 residues. Trimming pared 4 bases from V and 0 bases from J, leaving 6 bases between. The germline gives CDR1 SGHTA, CDR2 FQGNSA. CDR3 sequence: CASSSELNTEAFF. As DNA, the CDR3 is TGTGCCAGCAGCTCTGAGTTGAACACTGAAGCTTTCTTT.

This clone appeared once. The CDR3 loop reads CASSVGTASTDTQYF. CDR3 nucleotides: TGCGCCAGCAGCGTTGGGACTGCTAGCACAGATACGCAGTATTTT. The chain combines TRBV5-1 with TRBJ2-3, with a possible D match to TRBD2 (6 bases). In germline, CDR1 is SGHRS, CDR2 YFSETQ. The CDR3 has 15 residues. The V end lost 4 bases, the J end lost 0 bases, and 12 bases lay between the germline ends.

The gene calls are TRBV11-3 and TRBJ2-7, with TRBD2 as a possible D gene (5 bases). The germline V gene encodes CDR1 SGHNT and CDR2 YENEEA. V was shortened by 5 bases and J by 0 bases, with 11 bases between the two germline ends. CDR3 size: 14 residues. CDR3 sequence: CASSPHEGSYEQYF. As DNA, the CDR3 is TGTGCCAGCAGCCCTCACGAGGGCTCCTACGAGCAGTACTTC. Drawing the rest from reference TRBV11-3 and TRBJ2-7, the complete variable domain is EAGVVQSPRYKIIEKKQPVAFWCNPISGHNTLYWYLQNLGQGPELLIRYENEEAVDDSQLPKDRFSAERLKGVDSTLKIQPAELGDSAVYLCASSPHEGSYEQYFGPGTRLTVT.

V and J are TRBV6-5 and TRBJ2-6; a weak D match, TRBD1 (5 bases). The CDR3 runs 15 residues. The germline CDR1 and CDR2 sequences are MNHEY and SVGAGI. V dropped 5 bases and J dropped 4 bases, with 12 bases sitting between them. For the CDR3, the DNA is TGTGCCAGCAGTCTCAGGGTACTGGGGGCCAACGTCCTGACTTTC. As protein: CASSLRVLGANVLTF.

The V gene is TRBV9, the J gene TRBJ2-1; D is possibly TRBD2 (5 bases). Germline assignment: CDR1 SGDLS and CDR2 YYNGEE. The CDR3 loop spans 15 amino acids. V gave up 0 bases and J gave up 4 bases, with 11 bases separating them. The CDR3 sequence is CASSVVSASYNEQFF. The CDR3 DNA sequence: TGTGCCAGCAGCGTAGTTAGCGCCTCGTACAATGAGCAGTTCTTC.

This chain links TRBV30 with TRBJ1-4; 7 positions agree with TRBD1. Germline CDR1 is GTSNPN and CDR2 is SVGIG (reference sequence). V gave up 2 bases and J gave up 3 bases; unmatched junction bases: 6. The CDR3 spans 15 residues. Written as DNA, the CDR3 is TGTGCCTGGAGTATAGAGGGGGCGGCTAATGAAAAACTGTTTTTT. The encoded protein is CAWSIEGAANEKLFF.

J is TRBJ1-4 and V is TRBV29-1; D unclear. Trimming removed 5 bases from V and 5 bases from J, with 3 bases in between. Germline loops: CDR1 SQVTM, CDR2 ANQGSEA. The CDR3 loop spans 10 amino acids. The CDR3 DNA reads as TGCAGCGTTTTAAATGAAAAACTGTTTTTT. The encoded protein is CSVLNEKLFF.